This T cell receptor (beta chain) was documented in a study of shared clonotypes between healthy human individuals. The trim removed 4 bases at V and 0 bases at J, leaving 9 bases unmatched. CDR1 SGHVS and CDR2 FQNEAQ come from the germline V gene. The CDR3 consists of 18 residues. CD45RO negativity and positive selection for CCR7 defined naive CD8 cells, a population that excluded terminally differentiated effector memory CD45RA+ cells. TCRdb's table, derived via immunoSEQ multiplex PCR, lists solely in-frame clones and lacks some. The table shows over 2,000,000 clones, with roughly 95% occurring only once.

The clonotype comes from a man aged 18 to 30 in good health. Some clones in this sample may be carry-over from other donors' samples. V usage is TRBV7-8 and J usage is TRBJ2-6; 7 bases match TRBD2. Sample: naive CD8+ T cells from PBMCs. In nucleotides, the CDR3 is TGTGCCAGCAGCTCACGACTAGCAGAAAACTCTGGGGCCAACGTCCTGACTTTC. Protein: CASSSRLAENSGANVLTF.